This T cell receptor (beta chain) was captured by sequencing in a study of T cell responses to AZD1222 COVID-19 vaccine (dated by TCRdb to the early 2020s). General notes on the study: A total of about 240 trial participants underwent TCR sequencing, of whom some 210 received two doses of AZD1222 and 26 received two doses of the MenACWY control vaccine. Trial participants were enrolled by age into 18-55, 56-69 and 70-plus year subgroups, with about 150, 28 and 57 TCR-sequenced participants respectively.

The CDR3 spans 14 residues, from the cysteine through the phenylalanine. Of the read, only the CDR3 DNA is kept; its 42 bases are in frame from base 1. V loses 0 bases, J loses 6 bases, and the germline ends lie 13 bases apart. Per the germline V gene (reference sequence), SGHNT is the CDR1 and YYREEE is the CDR2. According to the study, the label for this sample's time point signals: about 28 days (+/-7) after the second vaccine dose. AZD1222 recipients whose second dose came at about 4 weeks and those whose second dose came at about 12 weeks were combined into one group, since spike-specific TCR depth and breadth did not differ between the two schedules. Samples from vaccinated people were obtained from the UK trials COV001 and COV002, which included a single-blind randomized controlled phase 2/3 trial of AZD1222 (ChAdOx1 nCoV-19) in healthy adults. Trial participant PBMC samples were collected at day 0 and day 28 after the second dose for TCRbeta chain sequencing.

The CDR3 regions of human TCRbeta chains were subjected to immunosequencing. The original methods were these. Repertoire TCRs were matched against a reference library of SARS-CoV-2-specific TCRs generated with the MIRA antigen-specificity platform. Breadth was defined as the fraction of unique TCRs that were SARS-CoV-2-associated, and depth was defined as the fraction of total T cells that were SARS-CoV-2-associated. Using the MIRA data, each spike-specific TCR was mapped to the spike region that the TCR reacts to and placed in a CD4 or CD8 class. Log10-transformed breadth and depth values were compared by one-way ANOVA with Sidak's multiple comparisons tests. Not all clones reach the TCRdb copy of this immuneACCESS table, which keeps in-frame sequences only. Checked studies attribute under half of the gap to unresolved V genes and leave the rest unexplained. V, J and clone size reflect that table, while D and trimming were determined from the DNA. This sample is represented by 90,000 to 120,000 clones; 75% to 95% of them were singletons. Of the sample, about 6.8% falls within the top ten clones.

As for this clone: The specificity of this receptor is unknown. No base-level quality is on record; no much larger clone is a single base apart.

Beyond this particular receptor, the publication reports: Only five to seven AZD1222 recipients were SARS-CoV-2 seropositive at baseline, limiting conclusions about previously exposed vaccinees. Because no day 14 peak-response samples were available, the repertoires could be characterized only after the peak T cell response. Participants were mostly white British, with more females than males. The authors suggested clonal diversity may have been underestimated. Reportedly, almost half of the unique spike-specific TCRs recognized epitopes lying outside the regions that are mutated in the B.1.351 and B.1.1.7 variants. In the small 56-69-year group, the increase in depth fell short of significance, most likely because of low power. The vaccine-associated CD4 TCRs covered the entire spike protein, and the dominant responses fell in regions 160-218 and 743-854. After two AZD1222 doses, spike-specific TCR breadth and depth were significantly higher than at day 0 and than in MenACWY recipients.

Sequencing was performed on peripheral blood, taken 28 days after the second AZD1222 dose. This receptor was identified in an adult who received the AZD1222 COVID-19 vaccine. The rearrangement joined TRBV5-4 to TRBJ2-7, with TRBD2 perhaps the D gene, on 6 matching bases. CDR3 protein: CASSLVPSVVEQYF. At the DNA level, the sequence is TGTGCCAGCAGCTTGGTTCCTAGCGTCGTCGAGCAGTACTTC.